The entry below gives a single T cell receptor beta chain sequence along with its context. The antigen remains undetermined. Researchers ran the PCR with 60 Vbeta and 13 Jbeta primers. Data came from immunoSEQ multiplex PCR; TCRdb stores just in-frame clones and leaves some out. The table has 86,000 or so clones, 70% to 80% seen once; the top ten hold approximately 14%. These data come from a study of cytomegalovirus exposure and HLA in healthy donors. Study results and caveats: Among TCR sequences, most were rare, though some public TCRs appeared in many donors.

The germline gives CDR1 SGHKS, CDR2 YYEKEE (reference sequence). CDR3 length: 12 amino acids. The V gene lost 0 bases and the J gene lost 7 bases, with 7 bases spanning the gap. This clonotype was obtained from a middle-aged woman in good health and CMV-seropositive. The sample consisted of PBMCs. The rearrangement joins TRBV5-5 to TRBJ1-2; D unresolved. CDR3 coding DNA: TGTGCCAGCAGCTTGGTCAGCGGTGGCTACACCTTC. Encoded protein: CASSLVSGGYTF.